One sample yielded the 25 T cell receptor beta chains listed below, sequenced in a study of T cell clonotyping in hematopoietic cell transplantation. The assay was immunoSEQ multiplex PCR, and TCRdb's table has in-frame clones only and misses some. The table lists approximately 17,000 clones, 60% to 85% of them singletons. The sample consisted of peripheral blood mononuclear cells. The receptor source for this set is an older woman in good health. Some clones in this sample may be carry-over from other donors' samples.

This clone was counted a few times. The chain combines TRBV30 with TRBJ1-6, with D unresolved. Trimming removed 7 bases from V and 7 bases from J, with 11 bases in between. Germline CDR1 GTSNPN, CDR2 SVGIG (reference sequence). This CDR3 contains 12 residues. The CDR3 DNA follows: TGTGCCTCGGACGTCGTAAATTCACCCCTCCACTTT. It translates to CASDVVNSPLHF.

V and J are TRBV11-2 and TRBJ2-7; no firm D call. V shed 4 bases and J shed 9 bases, with 25 bases lying between them. The CDR3 totals 16 residues. In germline, CDR1 is SGHAT, CDR2 FQNNGV. CDR3 nucleotide sequence: TGTGCCAGCAGCTCCCTTTCGGCTTCGCCACCGACCGCGCAGTACTTC. Its translation: CASSSLSASPPTAQYF. Variable domain in full (rest from reference TRBV11-2 and TRBJ2-7): EAGVAQSPRYKIIEKRQSVAFWCNPISGHATLYWYQQILGQGPKLLIQFQNNGVVDDSQLPKDRFSAERLKGVDSTLKIQPAKLEDSAVYLCASSSLSASPPTAQYFGPGTRLTVT.

This sequence joins TRBV6-6 and TRBJ1-2; D is unresolved. V lost 7 bases and J lost 5, with 8 bases in between. Germline-derived CDR1 and CDR2 are MNHNY and SVGAGI (reference sequence). The CDR3 covers 11 residues. The CDR3 DNA follows: TGTGCCAGCACCCCGGGGTATGGCTACACCTTC. As protein: CASTPGYGYTF.

The J gene is TRBJ1-1, the V gene TRBV11-2; D uncertain. The CDR3 length is 16 residues. V was trimmed by 5 bases and J by 1 base, leaving 17 bases between them. Germline loops: CDR1 SGHAT, CDR2 FQNNGV. The CDR3 coding sequence is TGTGCCAGCAGCAGAGCGGACGTCAGAGGGAACACTGAAGCTTTCTTT. This encodes CASSRADVRGNTEAFF.

The sample holds one count of this clone. The junction differs from germline at one of its ends, possibly a read error. The V gene is TRBV13, the J gene TRBJ1-3, with no clear D. This CDR3 is 15 amino acids long. Germline V gives CDR1 PRHDT, CDR2 FYEKMQ (reference sequence). The CDR3 spells CASSLGRNSGNTIYF. DNA for the CDR3: TGTGCCAGCAGCCTAGGACGGAACTCTGGAAACACCATATATTTT.

This clone was recorded only once. The chain's CDR3 is CASSFGDEQYF. The CDR3 DNA follows: TGTGCCAGTAGTTTTGGGGACGAGCAGTACTTC. V gene TRBV19 combines with J gene TRBJ2-7; D not certain. Germline loops: CDR1 LNHDA, CDR2 SQIVND (reference sequence). The CDR3 length is 11 residues. With 5 bases removed from V and 5 bases from J, the gap between germline ends came to 7 bases.

The chain recombines TRBV28 with TRBJ1-4, with TRBD1 matching 8 bases. Trimming took 4 bases from V and 11 from J; bases not matched to a gene: 6. Germline CDR1 MDHEN, CDR2 SYDVKM. This CDR3 is built from 13 residues. CDR3 amino acids: CASSSRDRSKLFF. The CDR3 nucleotides read TGTGCCAGCAGTTCCCGGGACAGGAGTAAACTGTTTTTT.

The V and J genes are TRBV30 and TRBJ2-2, with D possibly TRBD1 on 7 matching bases. CDR1 is GTSNPN and CDR2 is SVGIG in the germline V gene (reference sequence). Trimming removed 5 bases at V and 5 bases at J, with 15 bases between. The CDR3 is 14 residues long. This CDR3 reads CAWGAGQHTGELFF. The CDR3 DNA is TGTGCCTGGGGGGCGGGACAGCATACCGGGGAGCTGTTTTTT. The full variable domain, in which reference TRBV30 and TRBJ2-2 provide the parts outside the CDR3, is SQTIHQWPATLVQPVGSPLSLECTVEGTSNPNLYWYRQAAGRGLQLLFYSVGIGQISSEVPQNLSASRPQDRQFILSSKKLLLSDSGFYLCAWGAGQHTGELFFGEGSRLTVL.

The V gene is TRBV29-1, the J gene TRBJ2-7, with 7 bases identical to TRBD2. Germline lookup yields CDR1 SQVTM and CDR2 ANQGSEA. The length of the CDR3 is 14 residues. V dropped 5 bases and J dropped 4; count of bases not matched to a gene: 11. The CDR3 loop is CSVTGPSGNYEQYF. The CDR3 bases are TGCAGCGTTACCGGGCCCAGCGGGAATTACGAGCAGTACTTC.

The V and J genes are TRBV9 and TRBJ2-7, with D maybe TRBD2 (5 bases). The CDR3 covers 14 residues. Trimming left V 2 bases short and J 1 base short, with 10 bases between. Germline V CDR1 and CDR2: SGDLS, YYNGEE. CDR3 residues: CASSVASSSYEQYF. DNA of the CDR3: TGTGCCAGCAGCGTGGCTAGCAGTTCCTACGAGCAGTACTTC.

This rearrangement joins TRBV19 to TRBJ1-4; D is undetermined. Germline CDR1 LNHDA, CDR2 SQIVND (reference sequence). The CDR3 is 13 residues long. The V end lost 8 bases, the J end lost 4 bases, and 11 bases lay between the germline ends. The CDR3 DNA reads TGTGCCAGTTCAAAAGGGATTAATGAAAAACTGTTTTTT. Protein: CASSKGINEKLFF.

This clone was detected a few times. The chain is built from TRBV2 and TRBJ2-7; TRBD1 agrees at 7 bases. Trimming at V came to 1 base and at J to 12 bases, leaving 12 bases not matched to a gene. Per germline, CDR1 SNHLY and CDR2 FYNNEI. The CDR3 extends over 14 amino acids. This CDR3 is CASSEEQGPRARYF. In DNA, the CDR3 is TGTGCCAGCAGTGAAGAACAGGGGCCACGAGCGCGGTACTTC. Supplemented by reference TRBV2 and TRBJ2-7, the full variable domain reads EPEVTQTPSHQVTQMGQEVILRCVPISNHLYFYWYRQILGQKVEFLVSFYNNEISEKSEIFDDQFSVERPDGSNFTLKIRSTKLEDSAMYFCASSEEQGPRARYFGPGTRLTVT.

This sequence joins TRBV6-5 and TRBJ1-1, with 9 nucleotides matching TRBD1. Germline loops: CDR1 MNHEY, CDR2 SVGAGI. CDR3 length: 15 residues. V trimming: 5 bases; J trimming: 11 bases; junction bases outside the gene matches: 15. The CDR3 sequence is CASSRGRTGAPLAFF. The CDR3 DNA is TGTGCCAGCAGTCGGGGGAGGACAGGGGCCCCCCTGGCTTTCTTT.

The chain joins TRBV30 to TRBJ2-2; D could derive from TRBD1 or TRBD2 (5 bases each). Deletions cut 4 bases from V and 3 bases from J, with 21 bases between. CDR1 and CDR2 (germline): GTSNPN, SVGIG (reference sequence). The CDR3 has 17 residues. DNA for the CDR3: TGTGCCTGGAAGGACCGTACGAGGGGTGGAGACACCGGGGAGCTGTTTTTT. Translated: CAWKDRTRGGDTGELFF.

The chain employs TRBV6-5 and TRBJ1-6; D gene unclear. The CDR3 length is 14 residues. Germline CDR1 MNHEY, CDR2 SVGAGI. Deletions cut 7 bases from V and 6 bases from J, with 13 bases between. The CDR3 nucleotides are TGTGCCAGCAATAATGGAGGGCCTAATTCACCCCTCCACTTT. Translating gives CASNNGGPNSPLHF.

This rearrangement joins TRBV5-1 to TRBJ1-4, with 10 bases matching TRBD1. V was clipped by 4 bases and J by 7 bases; unmatched bases: 7. Germline CDR1 reads SGHRS; CDR2 reads YFSETQ. The CDR3 covers 15 residues. CDR3 protein: CASSGMTGGGEKLFF. The CDR3, as DNA: TGCGCCAGCAGCGGGATGACAGGGGGCGGTGAAAAACTGTTTTTT.

This chain joins TRBV13 and TRBJ1-1, with D possibly matching TRBD1 (5 bases). Trimming pared 1 base from V and 2 bases from J, leaving 8 bases between. CDR1 is PRHDT and CDR2 is FYEKMQ in the germline V gene (reference sequence). The CDR3 is 14 residues long. This chain's CDR3 is CASSLARANTEAFF. CDR3 DNA: TGTGCCAGCAGCTTAGCCAGGGCAAACACTGAAGCTTTCTTT.

The CDR3 here is CASSQVPLSTEAFF. CDR3 nucleotide sequence: TGCGCCAGCAGCCAAGTGCCTCTGAGTACTGAAGCTTTCTTT. The chain couples TRBV4-3 to TRBJ1-1; D uncertain. The germline V gene has CDR1 LGHNA and CDR2 YSLEER. The CDR3 extends over 14 amino acids. Deletions cut 1 base from V and 5 bases from J, with 11 bases between.

This rearrangement joins TRBV30 to TRBJ2-4; maybe TRBD2 (6 bases). With 0 bases removed from V and 2 bases from J, the gap between germline ends came to 14 bases. CDR3 length: 16 amino acids. Looked up from germline, CDR1 is GTSNPN and CDR2 is SVGIG (reference sequence). CDR3 nucleotide sequence: TGTGCCTGGAGTGTCGGGACTCTCGGGTCCAAAAACATTCAGTACTTC. It yields the protein CAWSVGTLGSKNIQYF.

This clone turned up a few times. This chain's CDR3 is CASSLGRRGELFF. CDR3 nucleotides: TGTGCCAGCAGCTTAGGCCGCAGAGGGGAGCTGTTTTTT. The V gene is TRBV7-2, the J gene TRBJ2-2; D is undetermined. The germline V gene has CDR1 SGHTA and CDR2 FQGNSA. The CDR3 is 13 residues long. V was shortened by 1 base and J by 8 bases, with 8 bases between the two germline ends.

This clone was counted only a few times. The CDR3 DNA reads as TGTGCCAGCAGGACGACAGGGCGTAATCAGCCCCAGCATTTT. Its protein product is CASRTTGRNQPQHF. The chain couples TRBV6-5 to TRBJ1-5; TRBD1 matches 7 bases. This CDR3 region has 14 residues. Per the germline V gene, CDR1 is MNHEY and CDR2 is SVGAGI. With V trimmed by 6 bases and J by 4 bases, 6 bases remained unmatched.

This clone was detected once. The chain combines TRBV7-2 with TRBJ1-2, with 8 bases fitting TRBD1. The CDR3 has 13 residues. The germline V gene encodes CDR1 SGHTA and CDR2 FQGNSA. The junction had 5 bases not matched to a gene; V was cut back by 5 bases and J by 6 bases. The CDR3 loop reads CASSRGQGNGYTF. The CDR3 coding sequence is TGTGCCAGCAGCCGAGGACAGGGAAATGGCTACACCTTC.

The table lists this clone with a few counts. The gene calls are TRBV5-6 and TRBJ1-3, with no clear D. V shed 6 bases and J shed 3 bases, with 10 bases lying between them. This CDR3 spans 13 amino acids. The germline V gene has CDR1 SGHDT and CDR2 YYEEEE. CDR3 in DNA: TGTGCCAGCACCAGTGGAAATGGAAACACCATATATTTT. Translated: CASTSGNGNTIYF.

The CDR3 region has the DNA TGTGCCAGCAGCTTAAGTCGCATTCAGCCCCAGCATTTT. As protein: CASSLSRIQPQHF. The rearrangement joins TRBV7-2 to TRBJ1-5; D call uncertain. Germline CDR1 SGHTA, CDR2 FQGNSA. V lost 2 bases to trimming and J lost 6 bases, with 8 bases between them. The CDR3 has 13 residues.

This sequence joins TRBV4-1 and TRBJ2-5; D perhaps matches TRBD2 (5 bases). Trimming removed 0 bases from V and 7 bases from J, with 15 bases in between. There are 15 residues in the CDR3. Looked up from germline, CDR1 is MGHRA and CDR2 is YSYEKL. The CDR3 DNA follows: TGCGCCAGCAGCCAAGAGCCCACGACTACGGGGACCCAGTACTTC. It translates to CASSQEPTTTGTQYF.